This T cell receptor beta chain was identified in a study of metastatic and nonmetastatic thyroid tumors. This CDR3 is 18 amino acids long. Germline V CDR1 and CDR2: KGHDR, SFDVKD. V trimming: 4 bases; J trimming: 0 bases; junction bases outside the gene matches: 7. TCRdb re-called the PCR reads through MiXCR. The data hold several thousand clones, with 30% observed a single time. Patients were all untreated before their thyroid surgery. The TCR originated in a female donor with papillary thyroid cancer or a benign thyroid nodule (not recorded which). Some clones in this sample may be carry-over from other donors' samples. Sequencing was performed on adjacent normal tissue. The V call is TRBV24-1, the J call TRBJ2-7; 14 bases align to TRBD2. The CDR3 region has the DNA TGTGCCACCAGTGACGGGACTAGCGGGAGCAGGAGCTCCTACGAGCAGTACTTC. Its protein product is CATSDGTSGSRSSYEQYF.